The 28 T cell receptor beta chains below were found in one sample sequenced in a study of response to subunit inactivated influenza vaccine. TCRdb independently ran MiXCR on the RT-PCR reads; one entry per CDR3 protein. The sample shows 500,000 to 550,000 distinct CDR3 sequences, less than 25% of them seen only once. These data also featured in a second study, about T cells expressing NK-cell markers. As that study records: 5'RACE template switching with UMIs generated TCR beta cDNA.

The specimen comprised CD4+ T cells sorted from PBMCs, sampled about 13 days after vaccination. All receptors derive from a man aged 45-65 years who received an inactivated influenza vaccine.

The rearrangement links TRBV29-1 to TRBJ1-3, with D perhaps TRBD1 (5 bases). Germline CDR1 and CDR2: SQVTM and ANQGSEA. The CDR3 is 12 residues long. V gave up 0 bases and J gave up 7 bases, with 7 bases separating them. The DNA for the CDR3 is TGCAGCGTTGAAGAGGGGGATAACACCATATATTTT. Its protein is CSVEEGDNTIYF.

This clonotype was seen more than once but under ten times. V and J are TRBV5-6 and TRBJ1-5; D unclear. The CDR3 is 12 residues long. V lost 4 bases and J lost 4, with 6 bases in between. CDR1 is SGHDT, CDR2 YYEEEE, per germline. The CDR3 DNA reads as TGTGCCAGCAGCATTAGGAATCAGCCCCAGCATTTT. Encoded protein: CASSIRNQPQHF.

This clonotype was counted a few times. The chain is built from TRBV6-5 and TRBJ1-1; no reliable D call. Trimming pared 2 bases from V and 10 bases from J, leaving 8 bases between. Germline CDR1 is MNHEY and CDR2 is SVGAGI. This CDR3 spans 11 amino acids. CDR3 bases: TGTGCCAGCAGTTACGAAGGTGCAGCTTTCTTT. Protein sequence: CASSYEGAAFF.

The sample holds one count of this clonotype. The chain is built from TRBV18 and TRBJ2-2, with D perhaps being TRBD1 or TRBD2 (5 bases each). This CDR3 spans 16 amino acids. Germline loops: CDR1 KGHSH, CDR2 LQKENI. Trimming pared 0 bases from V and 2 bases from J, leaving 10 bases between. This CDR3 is CASSPPSGPNTGELFF. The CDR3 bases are TGTGCCAGCTCACCACCGTCGGGGCCCAACACCGGGGAGCTGTTTTTT.

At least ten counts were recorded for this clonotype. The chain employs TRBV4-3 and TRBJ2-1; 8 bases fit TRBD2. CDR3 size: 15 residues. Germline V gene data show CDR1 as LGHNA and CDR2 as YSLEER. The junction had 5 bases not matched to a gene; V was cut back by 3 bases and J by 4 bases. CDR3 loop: CASSQSSGTYNEQFF. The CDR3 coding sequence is TGCGCCAGCAGCCAGAGTAGCGGGACATACAATGAGCAGTTCTTC.

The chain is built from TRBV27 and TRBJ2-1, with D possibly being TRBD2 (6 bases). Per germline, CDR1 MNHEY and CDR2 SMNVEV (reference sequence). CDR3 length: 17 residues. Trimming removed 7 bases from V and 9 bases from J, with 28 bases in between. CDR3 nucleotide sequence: TGTGCCAGCACCAGTCCCTTAAAAGGGCGGAGGGGCCTTGAGCAGTTCTTC. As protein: CASTSPLKGRRGLEQFF.

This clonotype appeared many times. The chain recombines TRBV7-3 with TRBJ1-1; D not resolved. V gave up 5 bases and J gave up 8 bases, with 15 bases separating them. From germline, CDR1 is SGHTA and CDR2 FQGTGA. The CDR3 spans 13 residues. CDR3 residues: CASSRTGNREAFF. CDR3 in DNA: TGTGCCAGCAGCCGTACGGGGAACCGAGAAGCTTTCTTT. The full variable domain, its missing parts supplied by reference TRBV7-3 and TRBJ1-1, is GAGVSQTPSNKVTEKGKYVELRCDPISGHTALYWYRQSLGQGPEFLIYFQGTGAADDSGLPNDRFFAVRPEGSVSTLKIQRTERGDSAVYLCASSRTGNREAFFGQGTRLTVV.

CDR3 sequence (DNA): TGTGCCAGCAGCATAGGGGTTACCGGGGAGCTGTTTTTT. Protein product: CASSIGVTGELFF. V is TRBV7-2 and J is TRBJ2-2, with TRBD1 as a possible D gene (5 bases). Germline CDR1 and CDR2: SGHTA and FQGNSA. The V end lost 5 bases, the J end lost 5 bases, and 9 bases lay between the germline ends. The CDR3 totals 13 residues.

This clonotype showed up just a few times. The CDR3 loop reads CSARGADSSYREQYF. DNA for the CDR3: TGCAGTGCTAGAGGTGCGGACAGTTCTTATCGCGAGCAGTACTTC. This chain connects TRBV20-1 to TRBJ2-7, with D possibly TRBD1 on 6 matching bases. The CDR3 loop spans 15 amino acids. Trimming left V 1 base short and J 6 bases short, with 19 bases between. Germline CDR1 DFQATT, CDR2 SNEGSKA (reference sequence).

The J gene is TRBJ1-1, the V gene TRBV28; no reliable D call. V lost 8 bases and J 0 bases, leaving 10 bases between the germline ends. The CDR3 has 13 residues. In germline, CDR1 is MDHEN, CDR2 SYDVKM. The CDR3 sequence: CASGPNLNTEAFF. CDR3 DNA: TGTGCCAGCGGGCCGAACTTGAACACTGAAGCTTTCTTT.

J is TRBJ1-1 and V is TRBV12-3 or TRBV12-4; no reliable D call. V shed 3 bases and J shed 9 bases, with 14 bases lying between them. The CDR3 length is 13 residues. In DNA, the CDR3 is TGTGCCAGCAGTTTCCAACGGCGCCAGAAAGCTTTCTTT. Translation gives CASSFQRRQKAFF.

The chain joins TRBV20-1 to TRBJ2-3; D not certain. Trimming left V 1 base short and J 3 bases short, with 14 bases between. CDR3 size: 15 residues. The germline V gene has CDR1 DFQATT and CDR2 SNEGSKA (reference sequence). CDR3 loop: CSARARGSTTDTQYF. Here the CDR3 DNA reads TGCAGTGCTAGAGCTCGCGGCAGCACTACAGATACGCAGTATTTT.

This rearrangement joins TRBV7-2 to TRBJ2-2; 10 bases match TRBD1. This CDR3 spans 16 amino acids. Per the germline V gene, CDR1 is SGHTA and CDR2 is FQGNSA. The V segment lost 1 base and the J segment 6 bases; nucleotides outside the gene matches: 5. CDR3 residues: CASSLGGGQGSGELFF. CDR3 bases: TGTGCCAGCAGCTTAGGAGGGGGACAGGGGTCCGGGGAGCTGTTTTTT.

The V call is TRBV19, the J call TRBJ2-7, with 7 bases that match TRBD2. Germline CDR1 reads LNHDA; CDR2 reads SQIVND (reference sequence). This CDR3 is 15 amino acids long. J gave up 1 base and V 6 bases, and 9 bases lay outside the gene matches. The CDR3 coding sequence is TGTGCCAGTAGCCCCGGGACTACATTATCCTACGAGCAGTACTTC. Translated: CASSPGTTLSYEQYF.

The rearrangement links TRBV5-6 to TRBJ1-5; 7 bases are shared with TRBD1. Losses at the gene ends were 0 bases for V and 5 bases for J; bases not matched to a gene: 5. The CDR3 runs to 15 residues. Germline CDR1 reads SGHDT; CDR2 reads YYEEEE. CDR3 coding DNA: TGTGCCAGCAGCTTGGGACAGGGTGTGGATCAGCCCCAGCATTTT. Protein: CASSLGQGVDQPQHF.

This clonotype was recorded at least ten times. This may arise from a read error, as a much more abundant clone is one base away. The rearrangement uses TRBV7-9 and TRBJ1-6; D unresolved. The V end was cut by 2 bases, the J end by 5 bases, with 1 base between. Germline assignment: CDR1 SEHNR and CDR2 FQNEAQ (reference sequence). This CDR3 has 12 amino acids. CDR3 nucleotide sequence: TGTGCCAGCAGCTTAAATAATTCACCCCTCCACTTT. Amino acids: CASSLNNSPLHF.

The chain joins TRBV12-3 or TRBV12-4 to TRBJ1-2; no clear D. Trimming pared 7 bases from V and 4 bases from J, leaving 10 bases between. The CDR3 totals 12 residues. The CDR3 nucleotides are TGTGCCAGCACCCTTCGGGGCTATGGCTACACCTTC. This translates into CASTLRGYGYTF.

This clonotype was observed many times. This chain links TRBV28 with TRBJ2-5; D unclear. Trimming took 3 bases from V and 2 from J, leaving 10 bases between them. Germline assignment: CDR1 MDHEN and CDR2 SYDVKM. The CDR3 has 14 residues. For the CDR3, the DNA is TGTGCCAGCAGTTTGGGCCCAGCACAAGAGACCCAGTACTTC. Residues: CASSLGPAQETQYF.

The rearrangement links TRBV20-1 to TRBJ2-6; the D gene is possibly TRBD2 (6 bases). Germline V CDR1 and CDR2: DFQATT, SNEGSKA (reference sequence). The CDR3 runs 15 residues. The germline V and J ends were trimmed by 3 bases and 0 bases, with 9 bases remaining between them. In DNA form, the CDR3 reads TGCAGTGCTAGTTACGGGAGCTCTGGGGCCAACGTCCTGACTTTC. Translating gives CSASYGSSGANVLTF.

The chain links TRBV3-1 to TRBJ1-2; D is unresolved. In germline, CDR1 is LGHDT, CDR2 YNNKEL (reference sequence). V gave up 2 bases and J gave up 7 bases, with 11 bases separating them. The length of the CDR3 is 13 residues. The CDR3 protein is CASSQNGVGGYTF. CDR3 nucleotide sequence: TGTGCCAGCAGCCAAAATGGGGTTGGTGGCTACACCTTC.

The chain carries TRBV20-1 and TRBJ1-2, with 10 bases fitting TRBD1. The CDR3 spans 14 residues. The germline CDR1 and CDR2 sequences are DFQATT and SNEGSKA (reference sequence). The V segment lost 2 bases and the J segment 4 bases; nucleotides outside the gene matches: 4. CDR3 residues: CSARRDRGIYGYTF. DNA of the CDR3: TGCAGTGCTAGAAGGGACAGGGGTATCTATGGCTACACCTTC.

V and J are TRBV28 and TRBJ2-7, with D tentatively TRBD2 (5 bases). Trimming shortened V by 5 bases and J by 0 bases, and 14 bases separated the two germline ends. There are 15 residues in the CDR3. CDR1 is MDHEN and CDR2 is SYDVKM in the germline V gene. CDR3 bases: TGTGCCAGCAGTCGGCCCGGGGTTCCCTCCTACGAGCAGTACTTC. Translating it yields CASSRPGVPSYEQYF.

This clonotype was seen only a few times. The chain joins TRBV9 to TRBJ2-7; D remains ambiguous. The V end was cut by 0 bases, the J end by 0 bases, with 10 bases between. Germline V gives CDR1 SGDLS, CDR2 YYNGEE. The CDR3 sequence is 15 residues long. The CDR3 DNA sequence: TGTGCCAGCAGCGTAGCCCCTACGGGCTCCTACGAGCAGTACTTC. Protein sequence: CASSVAPTGSYEQYF.

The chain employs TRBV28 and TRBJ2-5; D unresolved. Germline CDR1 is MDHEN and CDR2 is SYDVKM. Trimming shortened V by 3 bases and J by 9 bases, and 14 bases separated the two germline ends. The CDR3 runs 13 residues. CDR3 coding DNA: TGTGCCAGCAGTTTGGGCCGACGGACGTCCCAGTACTTC. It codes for CASSLGRRTSQYF.

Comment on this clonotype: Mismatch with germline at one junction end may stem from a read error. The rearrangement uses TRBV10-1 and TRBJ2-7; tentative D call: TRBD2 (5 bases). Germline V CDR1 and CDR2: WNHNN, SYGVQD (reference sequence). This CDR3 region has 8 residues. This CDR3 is CASRDPNF. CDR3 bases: TGCGCCAGCCGGGATCCGAACTTC.

DNA of the CDR3: TGCAGTGCTAGTCACGGGAGCTCCTACAATGAGCAGTTCTTC. This sequence encodes CSASHGSSYNEQFF. The rearrangement links TRBV20-1 to TRBJ2-1; TRBD2 is a possible D gene (6 bases). Germline values: CDR1 DFQATT, CDR2 SNEGSKA (reference sequence). The CDR3 is made up of 14 amino acids. V dropped 3 bases and J dropped 0 bases, with 9 bases sitting between them.

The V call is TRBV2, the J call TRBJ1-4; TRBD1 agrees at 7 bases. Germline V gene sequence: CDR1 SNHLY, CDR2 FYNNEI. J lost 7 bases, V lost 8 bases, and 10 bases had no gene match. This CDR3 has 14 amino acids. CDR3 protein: CASRQTGRFEKLFF. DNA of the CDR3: TGTGCCAGCCGTCAGACAGGGCGTTTTGAAAAACTGTTTTTT.

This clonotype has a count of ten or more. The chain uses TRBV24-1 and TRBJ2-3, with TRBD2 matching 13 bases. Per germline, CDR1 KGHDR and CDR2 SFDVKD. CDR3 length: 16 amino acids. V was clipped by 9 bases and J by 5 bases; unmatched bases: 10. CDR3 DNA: TGTGCCACCGGGACCGGACTAGCGGGAGCGGTAGATACGCAGTATTTT. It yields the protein CATGTGLAGAVDTQYF.